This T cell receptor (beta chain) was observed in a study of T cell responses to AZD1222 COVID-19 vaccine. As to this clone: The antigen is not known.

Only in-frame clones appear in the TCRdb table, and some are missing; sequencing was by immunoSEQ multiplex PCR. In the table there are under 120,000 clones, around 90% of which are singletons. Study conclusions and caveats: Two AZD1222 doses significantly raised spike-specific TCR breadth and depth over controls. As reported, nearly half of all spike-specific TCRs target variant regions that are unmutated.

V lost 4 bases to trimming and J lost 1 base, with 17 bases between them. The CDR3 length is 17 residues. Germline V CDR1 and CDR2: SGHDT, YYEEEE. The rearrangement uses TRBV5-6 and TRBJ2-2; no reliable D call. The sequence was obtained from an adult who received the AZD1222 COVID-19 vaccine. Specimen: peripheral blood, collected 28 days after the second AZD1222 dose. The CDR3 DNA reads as TGTGCCAGCAGCCGCATGGTCGGGCCCCGGAACACCGGGGAGCTGTTTTTT. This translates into CASSRMVGPRNTGELFF.